This T cell receptor (beta chain) derives from a study of blood T cell repertoires in COVID-19 (dated by TCRdb to the early 2020s). For context, the study as a whole: Collaborator samples came from the United States, Italy and Spain and covered acute and convalescent phases of COVID-19. The prospective study material was composed of cDNA or gDNA derived from T cells, B-cell-depleted T cells, or PBMCs. Deeply sampled blood TCRbeta repertoires from subjects exposed to, actively infected with, or recovered from COVID-19 were included in the dataset. The repertoires were released in a freely available public database meant as a resource for research on the immune response to SARS-CoV-2. The samples were drawn from two sources: the first 160 participants of the ongoing ImmuneRACE study, and 1,254 subjects contributed by 6 global collaborators. Sample metadata almost always included a de-identified subject ID, COVID-19 status, age in years and sex. Where available, HLA class I and class II types were obtained from metadata supplied by the sample provider rather than from assay-based typing. What the research found in general, with its limitations: The quantity of clinical and demographic metadata differed by source and by participant and was supplied without curation.

A word on this clone: Its target antigen remains unknown. Base quality data are lacking; no much larger clone is found one base away.

At one collaborating source in Seattle, patients were enrolled during active infection and were followed longitudinally through the course of disease. Collaborating institutions collected whole blood in K2EDTA tubes following their own protocols. Collaborator samples were shipped for TCRbeta analysis as frozen whole blood, isolated PBMCs, or DNA extracted from either sample type. The germline ends are 11 bases apart after V is trimmed by 12 bases and J by 0 bases. From the germline V gene, CDR1 is KGHDR and CDR2 is SFDVKD. The CDR3 goes from the cysteine to the phenylalanine over 13 residues. The only DNA kept is the CDR3, 39 bases in frame from the first base. TCRbeta CDR3 regions were amplified from genomic DNA by means of the immunoSEQ Assay, a bias-controlled multiplex PCR. For the original study's pipeline: The number of nucleated cells in each sample was estimated from the amplification of reference gene primers within the assay. To quantify the absolute abundance of each unique TCRbeta CDR3 rearrangement, sequence reads were collapsed and filtered. For each sample, productive Simpson clonality was calculated as the square root of Simpson's diversity index across productive rearrangements. TCRdb retrieved this table from immuneACCESS and kept in-frame rearrangements only. Not all clones are present; in checked studies, unresolved V genes account for under half, and no reason is known for the remainder. The DNA gave D and trimming, while V, J and clone size come from that table. A total of 90,000 or so clones appear in this sample, roughly nine tenths of them only once. About 5.5% of the sample belongs to the ten largest clones.

The TCR comes from a man between 60 and 70 years old with COVID-19, enrolled during active disease. This chain joins TRBV24-1 to TRBJ2-1; D gene: possibly TRBD1, on 5 matching bases. The sequencing input was peripheral blood. The DNA sequence is as follows: TGTGCCGTTCAGACAGCCTCCTACAATGAGCAGTTCTTC. This codes for CAVQTASYNEQFF.